The 29 T cell receptor beta chains below were found in one sample sequenced in a study of early T cells in non-severe SARS-CoV-2 infection. TCRdb reprocessed the 5' RACE reads with MiXCR, giving one entry per CDR3 protein. The profile shows over 25,000 distinct CDR3 sequences, approximately 5% of them singletons. Sequenced material: whole blood. All receptors derive from an adult who was a healthcare worker with PCR-confirmed SARS-CoV-2 infection or an uninfected control (not recorded which).

In this sample, this clonotype turned up many times. V is TRBV7-2 and J is TRBJ2-1; 10 positions agree with TRBD2. The CDR3 covers 16 residues. Losses at the gene ends were 3 bases for V and 7 bases for J; bases not matched to a gene: 9. Germline lookup yields CDR1 SGHTA and CDR2 FQGNSA. The CDR3 is CASSLRSGGDRNEQFF. In DNA form, the CDR3 reads TGTGCCAGCAGCTTGAGGAGCGGGGGGGATCGGAATGAGCAGTTCTTC.

This clonotype was seen many times. The chain joins TRBV6-5 to TRBJ1-6; TRBD1 aligns across 7 bases. V lost 6 bases to trimming and J lost 0 bases; unmatched junction nucleotides: 8. Germline V gene sequence: CDR1 MNHEY, CDR2 SVGAGI. This CDR3 has 17 amino acids. DNA of the CDR3: TGTGCCAGCAGCCGCGAGGGGACAGCCTCCTATAATTCACCCCTCCACTTT. Its protein product is CASSREGTASYNSPLHF.

This clonotype was seen a few times. The V and J genes are TRBV11-2 and TRBJ2-7; possible D gene TRBD2, 6 bases. Per the germline V gene, CDR1 is SGHAT and CDR2 is FQNNGV. The CDR3 loop spans 17 amino acids. V lost 4 bases to trimming and J lost 2 bases, with 21 bases between them. CDR3 sequence: CASSSITGTFKTYEQYF. The CDR3 coding sequence is TGTGCCAGCAGCTCTATCACCGGGACTTTCAAAACCTACGAGCAGTACTTC.

This clonotype was observed a few times. J is TRBJ1-5 and V is TRBV12-3 or TRBV12-4; 8 bases are shared with TRBD1. This CDR3 has 14 amino acids. The ends lost 5 bases at V and 4 bases at J; junction bases unmatched: 4. CDR3 amino acids: CASSRTGRNQPQHF. The CDR3 DNA follows: TGTGCCAGCAGTCGGACAGGGAGGAATCAGCCCCAGCATTTT.

This clonotype was counted many times. The chain has TRBV4-3 and TRBJ1-4; 7 bases agree with TRBD1. This CDR3 comprises 16 residues. Trimming at V came to 3 bases and at J to 8 bases, leaving 12 bases not matched to a gene. CDR1 is LGHNA, CDR2 YSLEER, per germline. The CDR3 region is CASSQLTRQGPEKLFF. The CDR3 nucleotides are TGCGCCAGCAGCCAGTTGACCAGACAGGGTCCAGAAAAACTGTTTTTT.

This clonotype was counted only a few times. V gene TRBV21-1 combines with J gene TRBJ2-5; TRBD1, as called in the table, went unchecked against the DNA. TRBV21-1 is classified as a pseudogene. The CDR3 contains 16 residues. The CDR3 spells CASTNGRPHSQETQYF. CDR3 nucleotide sequence: TGTGCCAGCACCAACGGCAGGCCCCATTCCCAAGAGACCCAGTACTTC.

Comments on this clonotype: A much larger clone sits a single nucleotide away, making a read error possible. The chain joins TRBV10-3 to TRBJ2-1; 10 nucleotides match TRBD2. Germline V CDR1 and CDR2: ENHRY, SYGVKD. The CDR3 sequence is 15 residues long. The CDR3, as DNA: TGTGCCATCAGTGCCGGGACTAGCGACTACATTGAGCAGTTCTTC. It translates to CAISAGTSDYIEQFF.

This clonotype was observed many times. This chain connects TRBV30 to TRBJ1-5; D unclear. The germline V gene has CDR1 GTSNPN and CDR2 SVGIG (reference sequence). The V end lost 2 bases, the J end lost 0 bases, and 11 bases lay between the germline ends. The CDR3 is 15 amino acids. The CDR3, as DNA: TGTGCCTGGAGTAGACCAAGTGATAGCAATCAGCCCCAGCATTTT. It translates to CAWSRPSDSNQPQHF.

The sample holds many counts of this clonotype. The genes are TRBV6-2 or TRBV6-3 and TRBJ2-3; D perhaps matches TRBD2 (7 bases). The germline V and J ends were trimmed by 5 bases and 3 bases, with 15 bases remaining between them. This CDR3 comprises 15 residues. CDR1 is MNHEY, CDR2 SVGEGT, per germline. CDR3 protein: CASSPAGATTDTQYF. CDR3 DNA sequence: TGTGCCAGCAGTCCTGCGGGGGCGACGACAGATACGCAGTATTTT.

The chain links TRBV6-6 to TRBJ1-6; 8 bases align to TRBD1. With 7 bases clipped from V and 7 bases from J, the junction kept 6 bases outside the gene matches. Germline V gene sequence: CDR1 MNHNY, CDR2 SVGAGI (reference sequence). The CDR3 sequence is 14 residues long. In nucleotides, the CDR3 is TGTGCCAGCATACCTGGACAGGGCAATTCACCCCTCCACTTT. Its protein product is CASIPGQGNSPLHF.

This clonotype was found many times. This chain joins TRBV7-9 and TRBJ2-1; 7 nucleotides line up with TRBD2. This CDR3 contains 17 residues. The V segment lost 5 bases and the J segment 3 bases; nucleotides outside the gene matches: 13. CDR1 and CDR2 (germline): SEHNR, FQNEAQ (reference sequence). This CDR3 is CASSNMPGLPDYNEQFF. The CDR3 DNA follows: TGTGCCAGCAGCAATATGCCGGGACTACCCGACTACAATGAGCAGTTCTTC.

This clonotype has a handful of counts. The chain recombines TRBV7-9 with TRBJ1-1, with no clear D. Trimming took 5 bases from V and 3 from J, leaving 10 bases between them. This CDR3 spans 13 amino acids. Germline lookup yields CDR1 SEHNR and CDR2 FQNEAQ (reference sequence). The CDR3 region has the DNA TGTGCCAGCAGCCCAGGACCGGACACTGAAGCTTTCTTT. This codes for CASSPGPDTEAFF.

A word on this clonotype: A much larger clone is a single base away; this may be a read error. The chain joins TRBV11-2 to TRBJ2-7, with TRBD1 matching over 7 bases. This CDR3 region has 16 residues. Germline CDR1 SGHAT, CDR2 FQNNGV. The DNA of the CDR3 is TGTGCCAGCAGCCGTATGAGGGGGACAGTTTCCTACGGGCAGTACTTC. This codes for CASSRMRGTVSYGQYF.

This clonotype has at least ten counts. The chain recombines TRBV7-6 with TRBJ2-5, with D tentatively TRBD2 (5 bases). V was pared by 0 bases and J by 1 base, with 6 bases between. Germline CDR1 SGHVS, CDR2 FNYEAQ. This CDR3 comprises 14 residues. CDR3 sequence: CASSLAGSQETQYF. The CDR3 DNA is TGTGCCAGCAGCTTAGCGGGGAGCCAAGAGACCCAGTACTTC. The variable domain in full, with the rest retrieved from reference TRBV7-6 and TRBJ2-5, is GAGVSQSPRYKVTKRGQDVALRCDPISGHVSLYWYRQALGQGPEFLTYFNYEAQQDKSGLPNDRFSAERPEGSISTLTIQRTEQRDSAMYRCASSLAGSQETQYFGPGTRLLVL.

The gene calls are TRBV18 and TRBJ2-2; tentatively, D is TRBD2 (6 bases). Germline loops: CDR1 KGHSH, CDR2 LQKENI. CDR3 size: 18 residues. Trimming removed 2 bases at V and 1 base at J, with 17 bases between. CDR3 nucleotides: TGTGCCAGCTCACCAACGCCCACCCCGGGACTGAACACCGGGGAGCTGTTTTTT. This encodes CASSPTPTPGLNTGELFF. Based on the CDR3 plus reference TRBV18 and TRBJ2-2, the full variable domain is NAGVMQNPRHLVRRRGQEARLRCSPMKGHSHVYWYRQLPEEGLKFMVYLQKENIIDESGMPKERFSAEFPKEGPSILRIQQVVRGDSAAYFCASSPTPTPGLNTGELFFGEGSRLTVL.

This clonotype was recorded at least ten times. The chain links TRBV5-4 to TRBJ2-7; 11 bases agree with TRBD1. This CDR3 has 16 residues. Germline lookup yields CDR1 SGHNT and CDR2 YYREEE (reference sequence). Trimming at V came to 4 bases and at J to 4 bases, leaving 10 bases not matched to a gene. The CDR3 DNA follows: TGTGCCAGCAGCACCCGGGACAGGGGGTCCCCTTACGAGCAGTACTTC. It yields the protein CASSTRDRGSPYEQYF.

This clonotype was counted only a few times. The rearrangement joins TRBV5-1 to TRBJ2-5; a weak D match, TRBD2 (6 bases). The germline V gene has CDR1 SGHRS and CDR2 YFSETQ. The CDR3 runs to 14 residues. The V end lost 3 bases, the J end lost 2 bases, and 11 bases lay between the germline ends. For the CDR3, the DNA is TGCGCCAGCAGCTACGGAGGGAGGCAAGAGACCCAGTACTTC. This codes for CASSYGGRQETQYF.

This clonotype has a count of ten or more. This chain connects TRBV7-2 to TRBJ1-2; D might be TRBD1 (6 bases). Trimming shortened V by 5 bases and J by 7 bases, and 23 bases separated the two germline ends. The CDR3 covers 16 residues. Germline V gives CDR1 SGHTA, CDR2 FQGNSA. CDR3 sequence (DNA): TGTGCCAGCAGCCCACGGAATGGCAGGGGCAGTCGTGGCTACACCTTC. This encodes CASSPRNGRGSRGYTF.

This clonotype was seen at least ten times. The chain couples TRBV19 to TRBJ2-6; no reliable D call. Trimming took off 3 bases at V and 0 bases at J, with 3 bases between the two ends. This CDR3 comprises 14 residues. Germline CDR1 is LNHDA and CDR2 is SQIVND (reference sequence). The CDR3 reads CASSIYSGANVLTF. The CDR3 DNA reads as TGTGCCAGTAGTATCTACTCTGGGGCCAACGTCCTGACTTTC.

This clonotype showed up many times. The chain carries TRBV9 and TRBJ2-7, with TRBD2 matching 12 bases. Trimming at V came to 3 bases and at J to 6 bases, leaving 7 bases not matched to a gene. The V gene's germline CDR1 is SGDLS and CDR2 YYNGEE. The CDR3 totals 15 residues. The CDR3 sequence is CASSATGTSGLEQYF. The CDR3 DNA sequence: TGTGCCAGCAGCGCCACCGGGACTAGCGGGCTCGAGCAGTACTTC.

This clonotype has a count of ten or more. V gene TRBV12-3 or TRBV12-4 combines with J gene TRBJ2-7; D is perhaps TRBD1 (5 bases). Between the trimmed V and J ends, which lost 7 bases and 2 bases, there was a span of 9 bases. This CDR3 has 12 residues. In DNA form, the CDR3 reads TGTGCCAGCATGGCAGGGCCCTACGAGCAGTACTTC. Its protein product is CASMAGPYEQYF.

This clonotype was detected many times. The chain uses TRBV18 and TRBJ2-7, with D possibly matching TRBD1 (5 bases). V gave up 1 base and J gave up 6 bases, with 10 bases separating them. The CDR3 extends over 13 amino acids. The germline gives CDR1 KGHSH, CDR2 LQKENI. CDR3: CASSPQEGAEQYF. For the CDR3, the DNA is TGTGCCAGCTCACCACAAGAAGGGGCCGAGCAGTACTTC.

The sample holds many counts of this clonotype. The V and J genes are TRBV6-4 and TRBJ2-1; 8 nucleotides line up with TRBD2. The CDR3 is 13 residues long. CDR1 MRHNA and CDR2 SNTAGT come from the germline V gene. Germline trimming cut 6 bases from V and 5 bases from J; bases unmatched to any gene: 3. In nucleotides, the CDR3 is TGTGCCAGCAGCACGGGGGGGAACAATGAGCAGTTCTTC. This sequence encodes CASSTGGNNEQFF.

This clonotype was counted many times. V gene TRBV12-3 or TRBV12-4 combines with J gene TRBJ2-1; TRBD2 matches 9 bases. V was pared by 6 bases and J by 5 bases, with 5 bases of the junction left unmatched. The CDR3 is 14 residues long. The CDR3 loop is CASRASGGNNEQFF. The CDR3 DNA reads TGTGCCAGCAGGGCCAGCGGGGGGAACAATGAGCAGTTCTTC.

This clonotype was counted many times. This chain uses TRBV28 with TRBJ1-5, with D uncertain. The germline V gene encodes CDR1 MDHEN and CDR2 SYDVKM. This CDR3 has 12 amino acids. Trimming removed 9 bases at V and 2 bases at J, with 8 bases between. CDR3 nucleotide sequence: TGTGCCAGTTCGTGGGGCAATCAGCCCCAGCATTTT. It encodes CASSWGNQPQHF.

This clonotype was seen more than once but under ten times. The chain recombines TRBV6-1 with TRBJ2-1; D is uncertain. V was pared by 0 bases and J by 6 bases, with 6 bases between. CDR1 and CDR2 from the germline V gene are MNHNS and SASEGT. The CDR3 has 13 residues. The CDR3 protein is CASSEAGRNEQFF. For the CDR3, the DNA is TGTGCCAGCAGTGAAGCAGGGCGCAATGAGCAGTTCTTC.

This clonotype was recorded at least ten times. The chain carries TRBV10-3 and TRBJ2-1; perhaps TRBD1 as D (6 bases). The CDR3 consists of 12 residues. Germline V lookup: CDR1 ENHRY, CDR2 SYGVKD. V dropped 4 bases and J dropped 8 bases, with 9 bases sitting between them. CDR3 nucleotides: TGTGCCATCAGTGCCCAGGGGTATGAGCAGTTCTTC. It translates to CAISAQGYEQFF.

The table lists this clonotype with many counts. CDR3 in DNA: TGCAGTGCTAGCGAGGGCCACGAGCAGTACTTC. As protein: CSASEGHEQYF. This chain connects TRBV20-1 to TRBJ2-7; possibly TRBD2 for D (5 bases). The CDR3 is 11 amino acids. CDR1 and CDR2 from the germline V gene are DFQATT and SNEGSKA (reference sequence). Trimming cost V 3 bases and J 5 bases, with 8 bases left between them.

In its sample, this clonotype was seen many times. The J gene is TRBJ2-1, the V gene TRBV11-2; 12 bases agree with TRBD2. Germline lookup yields CDR1 SGHAT and CDR2 FQNNGV. Trimming cost V 4 bases and J 6 bases; bases outside gene matches: 4. CDR3 length equals 15 residues. The CDR3 region is CASSSGLAGRNEQFF. The CDR3, as DNA: TGTGCCAGCAGCTCGGGACTAGCGGGCCGCAATGAGCAGTTCTTC.